Given below is one TCR beta chain in context. The germline V gene has CDR1 SGHNT and CDR2 YENEEA. The CDR3 spans 16 residues. The germline V and J ends were trimmed by 0 bases and 4 bases, with 13 bases remaining between them. The data are from a study of cytomegalovirus exposure and HLA in healthy donors. Looking at the study overall: Of around 400 genotyped donors, roughly 81% grouped in the Caucasian-associated ancestry cluster.

PCR amplification relied on 60 Vbeta primers (plus 13 Jbeta primers). TCRdb's copy holds only in-frame clones and misses some; the assay was immunoSEQ multiplex PCR. The table lists 240,000 or so clones, approximately 82% of them singletons. The rearrangement uses TRBV11-3 and TRBJ2-1, with a possible D match to TRBD2 (6 bases). Specimen: PBMCs. The TCR sequence derives from a woman aged 55-69 years in good health and CMV-seropositive. The CDR3 spells CASSLEAGSGYNEQFF. CDR3 in DNA: TGTGCCAGCAGCTTAGAGGCGGGATCAGGGTACAATGAGCAGTTCTTC.